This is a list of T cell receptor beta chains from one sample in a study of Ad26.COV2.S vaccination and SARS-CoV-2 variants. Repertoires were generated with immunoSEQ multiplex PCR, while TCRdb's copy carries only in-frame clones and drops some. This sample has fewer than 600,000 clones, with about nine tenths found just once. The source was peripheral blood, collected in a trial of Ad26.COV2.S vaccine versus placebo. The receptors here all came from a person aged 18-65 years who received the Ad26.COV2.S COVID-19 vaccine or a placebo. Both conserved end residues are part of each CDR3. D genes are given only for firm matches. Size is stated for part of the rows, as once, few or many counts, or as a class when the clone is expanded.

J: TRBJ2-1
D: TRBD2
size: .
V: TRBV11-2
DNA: TGTGCCAGCAGCTCGCGGGAGGGACTAGCAGGCAATGAGCAGTTCTTC
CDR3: CASSSREGLAGNEQFF

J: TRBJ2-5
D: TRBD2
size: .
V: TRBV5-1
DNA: TGCGCCAGCAGCCAGGGACTAGCGGGGTCTTCAGAGACCCAGTACTTC
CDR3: CASSQGLAGSSETQYF

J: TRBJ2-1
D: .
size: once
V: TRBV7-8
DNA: TGTGCCAGCATCCGTGGGGGCTCCTACAATGAGCAGTTCTTC
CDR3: CASIRGGSYNEQFF

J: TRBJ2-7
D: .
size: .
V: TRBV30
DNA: TGTGCCTGGAGTGCCCCCGGACAGAGCTCCTACGAGCAGTACTTC
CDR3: CAWSAPGQSSYEQYF

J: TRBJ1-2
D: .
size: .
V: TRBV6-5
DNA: TGTGCCAGCAGCATTAATAGGGCTTATGGCTACACCTTC
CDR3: CASSINRAYGYTF

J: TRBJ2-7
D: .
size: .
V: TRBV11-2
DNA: TGTGCCAGCAGCTCTCCAGTCGGGATGGGGGTCAGGTACGAGCAGTACTTC
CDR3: CASSSPVGMGVRYEQYF

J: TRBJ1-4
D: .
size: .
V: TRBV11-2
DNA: TGTGCCAGCAGCTTAGATCTGTTGCCCCCTAATGAAAAACTGTTTTTT
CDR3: CASSLDLLPPNEKLFF

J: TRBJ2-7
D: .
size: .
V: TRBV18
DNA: TGTGCCAGCTCACCCCGACTAGAATCTGGCGAGCAGTACTTC
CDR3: CASSPRLESGEQYF

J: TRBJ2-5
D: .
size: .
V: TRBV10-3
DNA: TGTGCCATCAGTGAGTCAGGTGCAGGGACGATACAAGAGACCCAGTACTTC
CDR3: CAISESGAGTIQETQYF

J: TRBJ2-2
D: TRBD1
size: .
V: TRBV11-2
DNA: TGTGCCAGCAGCTTATCGCCCCATCCGGGACAGGGGATGATTGGGGAGCTGTTTTTT
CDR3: CASSLSPHPGQGMIGELFF

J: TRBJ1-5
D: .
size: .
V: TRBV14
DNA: TGTGCCCTGGAGTCCCGGGGGAATCAGCCCCAGCATTTT
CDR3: CALESRGNQPQHF

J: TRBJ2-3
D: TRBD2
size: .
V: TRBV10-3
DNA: TGTGCCTCAAGCGGGAGTAGCACAGATACGCAGTATTTT
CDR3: CASSGSSTDTQYF

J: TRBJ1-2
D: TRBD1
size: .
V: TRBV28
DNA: TGTGCCAGCAGTTCAGACAGGGGAAGTAGGACCTTC
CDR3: CASSSDRGSRTF

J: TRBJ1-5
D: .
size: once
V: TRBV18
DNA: TGTGCCAGCTCAGTGGGGACGGGAAATCAGCCCCAGCATTTT
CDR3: CASSVGTGNQPQHF

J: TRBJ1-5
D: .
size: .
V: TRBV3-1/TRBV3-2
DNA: TGTGCCAGCAGCCCGACGGTCTTCGGAGGACAGCCCCAGCATTTT
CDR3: CASSPTVFGGQPQHF

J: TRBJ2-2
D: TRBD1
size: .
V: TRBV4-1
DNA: TGCGCCAGCAGCCAATATAGGACAGGGAGCACCGGGGAGCTGTTTTTT
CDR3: CASSQYRTGSTGELFF

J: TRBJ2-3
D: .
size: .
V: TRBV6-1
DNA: TGTGCCAGCAGTGAACACCTAGGACCAGATACGCAGTATTTT
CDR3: CASSEHLGPDTQYF

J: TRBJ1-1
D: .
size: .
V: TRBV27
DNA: TGTGCCAGCAGTGCACCCAACACCTACACTGAAGCTTTCTTT
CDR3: CASSAPNTYTEAFF

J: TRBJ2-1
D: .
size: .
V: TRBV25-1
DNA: TGTGCCAGCAGTGAATACCTCGGGGATGAGCAGTTCTTC
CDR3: CASSEYLGDEQFF

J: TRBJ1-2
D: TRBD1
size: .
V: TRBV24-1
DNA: TGTGCCACCTCGACAGGGTCCTATGGCTACACCTTC
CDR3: CATSTGSYGYTF

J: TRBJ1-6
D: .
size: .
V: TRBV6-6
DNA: TGTGCCAGCAGAAAAGAACAGGGTAATTCACCCCTCCACTTT
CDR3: CASRKEQGNSPLHF

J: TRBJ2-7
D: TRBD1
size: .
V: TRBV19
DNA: TGTGCCAGTAGTCTCTCGGTTCGCGACAGGGACCGCGCTGGGGGTTCCTACGAGCAGTACTTC
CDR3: CASSLSVRDRDRAGGSYEQYF

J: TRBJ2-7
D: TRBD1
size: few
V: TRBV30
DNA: TGTGCCTGGAATACTCAGGGGGCGAACTACGAGCAGTACTTC
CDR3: CAWNTQGANYEQYF

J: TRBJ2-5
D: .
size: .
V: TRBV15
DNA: TGTGCCACCAACATGCGGGGCGCTGGAAAGACCCAGTACTTC
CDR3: CATNMRGAGKTQYF

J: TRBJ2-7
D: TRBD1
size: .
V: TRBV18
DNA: TGTGCCAGCTCACCGGGACAGGGGTACTCCTACGAGCAGTACTTC
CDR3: CASSPGQGYSYEQYF

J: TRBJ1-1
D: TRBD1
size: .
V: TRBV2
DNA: TGTGCCAGCAGTGCCAGACAGGGCCCCAACACTGAAGCTTTCTTT
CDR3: CASSARQGPNTEAFF

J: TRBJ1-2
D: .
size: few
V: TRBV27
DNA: TGTGCCAGCAGTTACCCCCAGGGGCCCGGCTATGGCTACACCTTC
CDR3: CASSYPQGPGYGYTF

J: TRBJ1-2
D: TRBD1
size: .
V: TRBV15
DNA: TGTGCCACCAGCAGAGTACCGGGACAGGGAGGCTACACCTTC
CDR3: CATSRVPGQGGYTF

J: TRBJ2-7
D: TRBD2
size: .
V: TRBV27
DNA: TGTGCCAGCAGTTTATCGGGGGAGGGCTACGAGCAGTACTTC
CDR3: CASSLSGEGYEQYF

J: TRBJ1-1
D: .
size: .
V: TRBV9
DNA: TGTGCCAGCAGCGTAGGATTCCGGGGTAGCTGGGCTTTCTTT
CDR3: CASSVGFRGSWAFF

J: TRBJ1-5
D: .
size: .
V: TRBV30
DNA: TGTGCCTGGAGCTATAGCAATCAGCCCCAGCATTTT
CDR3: CAWSYSNQPQHF

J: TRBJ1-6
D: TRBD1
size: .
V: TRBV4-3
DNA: TGCGCCAGCAGCCAAGGGACAGGGGGATATCAGGGTTCACCCCTCCACTTT
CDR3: CASSQGTGGYQGSPLHF

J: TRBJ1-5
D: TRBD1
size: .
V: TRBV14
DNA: TGTGCCAGCAGGTATTTCCGGGACAGTCGGGATCAGCCCCAGCATTTT
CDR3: CASRYFRDSRDQPQHF

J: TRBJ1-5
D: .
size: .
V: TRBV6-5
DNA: TGTGCCAGCACCAAACCCAGGGAAGGCAATCAGCCCCAGCATTTT
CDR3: CASTKPREGNQPQHF

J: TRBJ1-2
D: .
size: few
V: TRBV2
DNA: TGTGCCAGCAGTGAAGTTTCTGGGGCTCTCAACTATGGCTACACCTTC
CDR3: CASSEVSGALNYGYTF

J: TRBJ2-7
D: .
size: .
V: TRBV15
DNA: TGTGCCACCAGCGGGGGTTTCAAGCGCGAGCAGTACTTC
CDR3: CATSGGFKREQYF

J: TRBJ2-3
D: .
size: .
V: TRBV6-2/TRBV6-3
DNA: TGTGCCAGCAGTTACACGGAACAGGGAGGAGATACGCAGTATTTT
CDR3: CASSYTEQGGDTQYF

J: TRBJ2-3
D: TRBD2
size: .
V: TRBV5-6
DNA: TGTGCCAGCAGCATCGCGGGGGGAATCACAGATACGCAGTATTTT
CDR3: CASSIAGGITDTQYF

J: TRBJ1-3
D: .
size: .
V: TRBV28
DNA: TGTGCCAGCAGTTTAACCGTGGCCTCTGGAAACACCATATATTTT
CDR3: CASSLTVASGNTIYF

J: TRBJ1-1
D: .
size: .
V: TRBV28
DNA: TGTGCCAGCAGTTCCGGGGGCGATACCCCGAACACTGAAGCTTTCTTT
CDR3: CASSSGGDTPNTEAFF

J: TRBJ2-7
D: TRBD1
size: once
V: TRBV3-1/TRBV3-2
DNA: TGTGCCAGCAGCCGGGCAGGGGGCCCCTACGAGCAGTACTTC
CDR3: CASSRAGGPYEQYF

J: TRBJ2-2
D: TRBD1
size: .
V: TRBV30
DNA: TGTGCCTGCACCGGACAGGGGGCCTTCACCGGGGAGCTGTTTTTT
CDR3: CACTGQGAFTGELFF

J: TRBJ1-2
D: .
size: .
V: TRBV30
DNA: TGTGCCTGGAATCGGGGGCCCATTGGCTACACCTTC
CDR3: CAWNRGPIGYTF

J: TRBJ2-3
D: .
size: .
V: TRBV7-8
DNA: TGTGCCAGCAGCTCTAGCTGGATGGACTGGGCCCTCACAGATACGCAGTATTTT
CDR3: CASSSSWMDWALTDTQYF